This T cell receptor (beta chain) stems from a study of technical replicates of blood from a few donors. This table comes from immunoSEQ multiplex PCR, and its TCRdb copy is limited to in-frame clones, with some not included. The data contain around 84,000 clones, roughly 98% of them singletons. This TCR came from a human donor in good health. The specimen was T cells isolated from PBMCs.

CDR3 loop: CASRGTGGRVEQYF. DNA for the CDR3: TGTGCCAGCAGGGGGACAGGGGGGAGAGTCGAGCAGTACTTC. This rearrangement joins TRBV2 to TRBJ2-7, with TRBD1 identical over 11 bases. Looked up from germline, CDR1 is SNHLY and CDR2 is FYNNEI. This CDR3 has 14 amino acids. With V trimmed by 6 bases and J by 6 bases, 7 bases remained unmatched.